Many counts were recorded for the clone carrying this T cell receptor (beta chain). The sample comes from a study of Graves' ophthalmopathy and Graves' hyperthyroidism. Using RNA transcripts, the TCR beta CDR3 regions were amplified. Scientists carried out first-round RT-PCR using HTBI primers and then a second-round multiplex PCR. TCRdb re-called the multiplex PCR reads through MiXCR, storing one row per CDR3 protein. The data show 200,000 to 250,000 distinct CDR3 sequences, around 45% seen once. The receptor was derived from an adult man with Graves' ophthalmopathy. The sample was peripheral blood.

The CDR3 sequence is CASRGQGGQPQHF. CDR3 in DNA: TGTGCCAGCAGGGGACAGGGAGGCCAGCCCCAGCATTTT. This chain uses TRBV2 with TRBJ1-5, with 9 bases identical to TRBD1. Germline lookup yields CDR1 SNHLY and CDR2 FYNNEI. Trimming removed 6 bases from V and 7 bases from J; junction bases left unmatched: 4. CDR3 length: 13 amino acids. Complete variable domain (other parts from reference TRBV2 and TRBJ1-5): EPEVTQTPSHQVTQMGQEVILRCVPISNHLYFYWYRQILGQKVEFLVSFYNNEISEKSEIFDDQFSVERPDGSNFTLKIRSTKLEDSAMYFCASRGQGGQPQHFGDGTRLSIL.